Listed here are 17 T cell receptor beta chains from one sample, sequenced in a study of blood T cell repertoires in COVID-19. Libraries were prepared by immunoSEQ multiplex PCR; TCRdb keeps only in-frame clonotypes and omits some of them. The sample contains 84,000 or so clones, 80% of which appear only once. The sequencing sample was made of peripheral blood. All receptors come from a woman aged 80 or older with acute or convalescent COVID-19.

CDR3 amino acids: CASSSPGGTQYF. CDR3 bases: TGTGCCAGCAGTTCCCCGGGGGGGACGCAGTATTTT. The chain recombines TRBV27 with TRBJ2-3; TRBD2 matches at 8 bases. The CDR3 is 12 amino acids. Germline loops: CDR1 MNHEY, CDR2 SMNVEV (reference sequence). Trimming cost V 4 bases and J 9 bases; bases outside gene matches: 3.

The J gene is TRBJ1-1, the V gene TRBV5-8; D is possibly TRBD1 (5 bases). Germline V gene data show CDR1 as SGHTS and CDR2 as YDEGEE. This CDR3 spans 15 amino acids. V was clipped by 4 bases and J by 2 bases, with 15 bases between them. This chain's CDR3 is CASSRLGGPNTEAFF. The CDR3 bases are TGTGCCAGCAGCCGGTTGGGGGGACCCAACACTGAAGCTTTCTTT.

V gene TRBV5-1 combines with J gene TRBJ2-1; TRBD1 aligns across 9 bases. This CDR3 spans 15 amino acids. Trimming cost V 4 bases and J 6 bases; bases outside gene matches: 8. In germline, CDR1 is SGHRS, CDR2 YFSETQ. The CDR3 DNA sequence: TGCGCCAGCAGCCCACCGGGACAGGGTAGCAATGAGCAGTTCTTC. This codes for CASSPPGQGSNEQFF. Full variable domain (outside the CDR3, taken from reference TRBV5-1 and TRBJ2-1): KAGVTQTPRYLIKTRGQQVTLSCSPISGHRSVSWYQQTPGQGLQFLFEYFSETQRNKGNFPGRFSGRQFSNSRSEMNVSTLELGDSALYLCASSPPGQGSNEQFFGPGTRLTVL.

This clone was seen a handful of times. V and J are TRBV9 and TRBJ2-7; a weak D match, TRBD1 (5 bases). The CDR3 is 12 amino acids. Per germline, CDR1 SGDLS and CDR2 YYNGEE. Trimming shortened V by 6 bases and J by 5 bases, and 12 bases separated the two germline ends. The CDR3 spells CASKTVRDEQYF. The CDR3 DNA sequence: TGTGCCAGCAAGACAGTTCGGGACGAGCAGTACTTC.

The chain joins TRBV2 to TRBJ2-1, with D possibly being TRBD1 (5 bases). The V and J ends lost 4 bases and 1 base respectively, with 14 bases between them. The CDR3 is 16 residues long. Germline loops: CDR1 SNHLY, CDR2 FYNNEI. The DNA of the CDR3 is TGTGCCAGCAGTGGGCGGAAGGCAGGGTCCTACAATGAGCAGTTCTTC. Amino acids: CASSGRKAGSYNEQFF. Full variable domain (remainder filled in from reference TRBV2 and TRBJ2-1): EPEVTQTPSHQVTQMGQEVILRCVPISNHLYFYWYRQILGQKVEFLVSFYNNEISEKSEIFDDQFSVERPDGSNFTLKIRSTKLEDSAMYFCASSGRKAGSYNEQFFGPGTRLTVL.

This clone was seen just once. The chain uses TRBV23-1 and TRBJ1-1; D gene ambiguous. TRBV23-1 is annotated as an ORF whose role is uncertain. The CDR3 is made up of 11 amino acids. The germline V and J ends were trimmed by 4 bases and 9 bases, with 9 bases remaining between them. Here the CDR3 reads CASSLSLKAFF. The CDR3 region has the DNA TGCGCCAGCAGTCTCAGTTTGAAAGCTTTCTTT.

This clone appeared a single time. The J gene is TRBJ2-7, the V gene TRBV5-1; 8 bases agree with TRBD2. Germline trimming cut 1 base from V and 4 bases from J; bases unmatched to any gene: 7. This CDR3 is built from 15 residues. The V gene's germline CDR1 is SGHRS and CDR2 YFSETQ. CDR3 nucleotide sequence: TGCGCCAGCAGCTTGTTGGGACTAGGGGAGTACGAGCAGTACTTC. Protein product: CASSLLGLGEYEQYF.

The chain joins TRBV5-1 to TRBJ2-7, with 8 bases fitting TRBD1. The CDR3 extends over 15 amino acids. Germline V gene sequence: CDR1 SGHRS, CDR2 YFSETQ. Germline trimming cut 4 bases from V and 7 bases from J; bases unmatched to any gene: 13. The CDR3 sequence is CASSEGDRRTKEQYF. The CDR3 DNA reads as TGCGCCAGCAGCGAGGGGGACAGGCGAACTAAGGAGCAGTACTTC.

The chain uses TRBV29-1 and TRBJ1-2; D gene uncertain. Trimming left V 2 bases short and J 6 bases short, with 13 bases between. CDR3 length: 13 residues. Per germline, CDR1 SQVTM and CDR2 ANQGSEA. The CDR3 DNA follows: TGCAGCGTTGAATCCGAGTCTGCGAATGGCTACACCTTC. It specifies CSVESESANGYTF.

This chain joins TRBV9 and TRBJ1-2, with D maybe TRBD1 (5 bases). The ends were cut back, 3 bases at V and 5 bases at J, with 11 bases in the middle. This CDR3 spans 13 amino acids. Per the germline V gene, CDR1 is SGDLS and CDR2 is YYNGEE. The CDR3 spells CASSEGLGYGYTF. In DNA form, the CDR3 reads TGTGCCAGCAGCGAGGGGCTAGGGTATGGCTACACCTTC.

V and J are TRBV9 and TRBJ1-1; unclear D gene. V lost 0 bases and J lost 2, with 11 bases in between. CDR1 and CDR2 (germline): SGDLS, YYNGEE. CDR3 size: 15 residues. The CDR3 nucleotides read TGTGCCAGCAGCGTAGAACCACGGGGAAACACTGAAGCTTTCTTT. It is translated as CASSVEPRGNTEAFF.

V usage is TRBV6-6 and J usage is TRBJ1-2; 7 nucleotides align to TRBD1. V shed 2 bases, J shed 6 bases, and the junction held 3 bases outside the gene matches. Germline values: CDR1 MNHNY, CDR2 SVGAGI (reference sequence). This CDR3 comprises 13 residues. The CDR3 here is CASSYTGVNGYTF. CDR3 DNA: TGTGCCAGCAGTTACACAGGGGTGAATGGCTACACCTTC.

The V call is TRBV4-1, the J call TRBJ1-5, with 7 bases aligning to TRBD1. Germline CDR1 reads MGHRA; CDR2 reads YSYEKL. The CDR3 contains 16 residues. J was trimmed by 2 bases and V by 1 base; bases with no gene match: 5. The CDR3 sequence is CASSQGDRVGNQPQHF. Here the CDR3 DNA reads TGCGCCAGCAGCCAAGGGGACAGAGTGGGCAATCAGCCCCAGCATTTT.

V and J are TRBV19 and TRBJ2-5, with D maybe TRBD2 (5 bases). Germline V gene sequence: CDR1 LNHDA, CDR2 SQIVND (reference sequence). This CDR3 spans 14 amino acids. With 8 bases removed from V and 4 bases from J, the gap between germline ends came to 17 bases. The CDR3 sequence is CASLDSALGETQYF. CDR3 sequence (DNA): TGTGCCAGTCTGGACTCCGCCCTCGGAGAGACCCAGTACTTC.

This CDR3 is CASSLDLETSRYTGELFF. The CDR3 region has the DNA TGTGCCAGCAGCTTAGATCTCGAGACTAGCAGATACACCGGGGAGCTGTTTTTT. The genes are TRBV11-2 and TRBJ2-2, with 7 positions matching TRBD2. With V trimmed by 0 bases and J by 3 bases, 10 bases remained unmatched. This CDR3 region has 18 residues. Germline V gene sequence: CDR1 SGHAT, CDR2 FQNNGV.

This clone came up a few times. The chain is built from TRBV2 and TRBJ2-7; D uncertain. V lost 0 bases, J lost 8 bases, and 17 bases lay in between. From germline, CDR1 is SNHLY and CDR2 FYNNEI. The CDR3 spans 15 residues. CDR3 coding DNA: TGTGCCAGCAGTGAAGCGCTTCGAGGAGCGTCAAAGCAGTACTTC. It is translated as CASSEALRGASKQYF.

CDR3 protein: CASSYSMGAENYGYTF. In DNA form, the CDR3 reads TGTGCCAGCAGTTACTCGATGGGGGCGGAAAACTATGGCTACACCTTC. The J gene is TRBJ1-2, the V gene TRBV6-2 or TRBV6-3, with D possibly being TRBD1 (6 bases). Trimming took 0 bases from V and 2 from J, leaving 13 bases between them. There are 16 residues in the CDR3. Per the germline V gene, CDR1 is MNHEY and CDR2 is SVGEGT.